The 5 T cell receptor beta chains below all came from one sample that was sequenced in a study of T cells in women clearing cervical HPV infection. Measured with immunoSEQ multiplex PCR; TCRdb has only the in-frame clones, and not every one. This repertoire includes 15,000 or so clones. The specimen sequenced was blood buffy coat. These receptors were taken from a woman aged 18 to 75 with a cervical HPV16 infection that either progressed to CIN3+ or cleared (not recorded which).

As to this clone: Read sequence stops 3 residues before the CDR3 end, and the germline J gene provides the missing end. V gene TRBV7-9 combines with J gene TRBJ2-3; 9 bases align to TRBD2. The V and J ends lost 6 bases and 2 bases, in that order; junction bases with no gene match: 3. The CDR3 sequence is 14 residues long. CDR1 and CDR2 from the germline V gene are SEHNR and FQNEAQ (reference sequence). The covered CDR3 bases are TGTGCCAGCAGGCTAGCGGGGATCACAGATACG. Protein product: CASRLAGITDT. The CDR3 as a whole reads CASRLAGITDTQYF.

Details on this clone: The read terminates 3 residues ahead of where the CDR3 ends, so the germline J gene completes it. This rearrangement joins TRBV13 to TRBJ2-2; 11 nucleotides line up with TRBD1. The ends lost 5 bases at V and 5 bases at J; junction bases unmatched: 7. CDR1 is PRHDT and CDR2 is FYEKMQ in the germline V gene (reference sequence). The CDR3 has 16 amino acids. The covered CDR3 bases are TGTGCCAGCAGCCCCCGGGACAGGGGGGATACCGGGGAG. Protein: CASSPRDRGDTGE. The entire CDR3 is CASSPRDRGDTGELFF.

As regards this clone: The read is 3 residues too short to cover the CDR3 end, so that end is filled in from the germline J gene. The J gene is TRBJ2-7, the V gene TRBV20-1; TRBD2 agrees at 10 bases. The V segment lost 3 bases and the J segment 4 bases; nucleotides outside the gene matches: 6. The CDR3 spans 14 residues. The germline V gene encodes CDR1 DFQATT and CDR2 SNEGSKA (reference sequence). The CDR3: CSASGGAGGYEQYF. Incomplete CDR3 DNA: TGCAGTGCTAGCGGGGGAGCGGGAGGGTACGAG.

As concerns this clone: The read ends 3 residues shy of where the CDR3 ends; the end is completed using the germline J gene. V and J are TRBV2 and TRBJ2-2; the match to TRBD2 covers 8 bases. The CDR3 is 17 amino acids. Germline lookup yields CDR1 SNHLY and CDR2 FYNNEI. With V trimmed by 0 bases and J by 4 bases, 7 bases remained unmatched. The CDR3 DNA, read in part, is TGTGCCAGCAGTGAAGCGGTGAGCGGGAGTGGCACCGGGGAG. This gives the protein CASSEAVSGSGTGE. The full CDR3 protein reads CASSEAVSGSGTGELFF.

CDR3 sequence reads: CASSLGAGGLSTDTQYF. The CDR3 bases that were read are TGCGCCAGCAGCTTGGGGGCCGGGGGGTTATCCACAGATACG. The chain links TRBV5-1 to TRBJ2-3; 7 nucleotides agree with TRBD2. The CDR3 end is not reached by the read, which stops 3 residues before it; the germline J gene fills it in. This CDR3 comprises 17 residues. V was pared by 0 bases and J by 2 bases, with 9 bases of the junction left unmatched. Germline V CDR1 and CDR2: SGHRS, YFSETQ.